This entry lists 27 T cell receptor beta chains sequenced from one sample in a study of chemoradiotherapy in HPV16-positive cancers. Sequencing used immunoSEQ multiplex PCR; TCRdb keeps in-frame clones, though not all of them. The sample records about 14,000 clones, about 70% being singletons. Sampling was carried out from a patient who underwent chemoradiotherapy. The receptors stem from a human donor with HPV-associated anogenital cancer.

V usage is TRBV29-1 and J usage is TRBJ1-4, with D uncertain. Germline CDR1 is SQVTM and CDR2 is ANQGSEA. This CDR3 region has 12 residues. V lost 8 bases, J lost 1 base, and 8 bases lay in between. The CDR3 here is CSWGETNEKLFF. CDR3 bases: TGCAGCTGGGGAGAAACTAATGAAAAACTGTTTTTT.

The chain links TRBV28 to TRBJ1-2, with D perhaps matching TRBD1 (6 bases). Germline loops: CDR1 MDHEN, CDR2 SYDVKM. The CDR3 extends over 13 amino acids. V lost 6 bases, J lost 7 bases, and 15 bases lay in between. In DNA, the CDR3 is TGTGCCAGCAGGGAAGGGGGGAGGGGTGGCTACACCTTC. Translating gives CASREGGRGGYTF.

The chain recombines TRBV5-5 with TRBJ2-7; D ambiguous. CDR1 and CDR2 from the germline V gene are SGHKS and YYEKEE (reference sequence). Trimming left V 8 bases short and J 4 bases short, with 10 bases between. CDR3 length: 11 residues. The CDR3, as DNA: TGTGCCAGTGGGTCTTTATACGAGCAGTACTTC. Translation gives CASGSLYEQYF.

This CDR3 reads CASSSYSTSGETQYF. The CDR3 coding sequence is TGTGCCAGCAGTTCATACTCAACTAGCGGAGAGACCCAGTACTTC. This chain joins TRBV27 and TRBJ2-5, with 8 bases fitting TRBD2. The germline V gene has CDR1 MNHEY and CDR2 SMNVEV (reference sequence). The CDR3 has 15 residues. With 4 bases clipped from V and 4 bases from J, the junction kept 8 bases outside the gene matches.

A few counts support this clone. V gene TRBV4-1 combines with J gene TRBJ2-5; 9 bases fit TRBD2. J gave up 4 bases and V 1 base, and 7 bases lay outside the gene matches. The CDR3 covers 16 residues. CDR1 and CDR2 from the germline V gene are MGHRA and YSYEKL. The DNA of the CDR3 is TGCGCCAGCAGCCAAGGGGGAGCGGGAGGACGAGAGACCCAGTACTTC. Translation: CASSQGGAGGRETQYF.

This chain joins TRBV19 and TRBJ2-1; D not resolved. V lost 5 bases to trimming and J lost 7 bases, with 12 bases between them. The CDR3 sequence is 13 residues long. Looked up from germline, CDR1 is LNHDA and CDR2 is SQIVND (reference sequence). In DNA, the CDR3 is TGTGCCAGTAGTCCAGACGGATGGAATGAGCAGTTCTTC. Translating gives CASSPDGWNEQFF. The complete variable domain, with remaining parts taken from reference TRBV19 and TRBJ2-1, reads DGGITQSPKYLFRKEGQNVTLSCEQNLNHDAMYWYRQDPGQGLRLIYYSQIVNDFQKGDIAEGYSVSREKKESFPLTVTSAQKNPTAFYLCASSPDGWNEQFFGPGTRLTVL.

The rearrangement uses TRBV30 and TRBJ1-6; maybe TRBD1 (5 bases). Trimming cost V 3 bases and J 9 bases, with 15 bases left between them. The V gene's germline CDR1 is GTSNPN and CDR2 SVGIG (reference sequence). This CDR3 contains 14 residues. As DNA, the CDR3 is TGTGCCTGGAGGGACGTGACAGAAACTTCACCCCTCCACTTT. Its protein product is CAWRDVTETSPLHF.

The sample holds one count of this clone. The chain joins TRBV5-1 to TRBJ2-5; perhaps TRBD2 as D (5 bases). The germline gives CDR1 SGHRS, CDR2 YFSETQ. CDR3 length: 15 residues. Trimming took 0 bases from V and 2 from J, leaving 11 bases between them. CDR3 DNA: TGCGCCAGCAGCTTGGAGGGCAGACTACAAGAGACCCAGTACTTC. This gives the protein CASSLEGRLQETQYF.

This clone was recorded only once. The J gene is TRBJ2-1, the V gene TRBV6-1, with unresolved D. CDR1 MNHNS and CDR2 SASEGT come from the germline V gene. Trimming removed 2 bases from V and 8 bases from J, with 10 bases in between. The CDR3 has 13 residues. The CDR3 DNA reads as TGTGCCAGCAGTGAATGGCCCGGTTATGAGCAGTTCTTC. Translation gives CASSEWPGYEQFF.

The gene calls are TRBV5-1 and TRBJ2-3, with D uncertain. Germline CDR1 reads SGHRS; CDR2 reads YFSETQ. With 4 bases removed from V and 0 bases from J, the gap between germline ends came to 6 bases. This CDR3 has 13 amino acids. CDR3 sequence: CASSPDSTDTQYF. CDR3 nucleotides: TGCGCCAGCAGCCCGGACAGCACAGATACGCAGTATTTT.

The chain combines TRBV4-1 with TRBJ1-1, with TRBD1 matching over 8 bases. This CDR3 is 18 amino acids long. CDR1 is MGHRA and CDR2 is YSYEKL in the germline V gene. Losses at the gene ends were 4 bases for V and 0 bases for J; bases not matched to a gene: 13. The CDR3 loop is CASSPRPGQDNMNTEAFF. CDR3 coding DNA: TGCGCCAGCAGCCCTCGCCCGGGACAGGACAACATGAACACTGAAGCTTTCTTT.

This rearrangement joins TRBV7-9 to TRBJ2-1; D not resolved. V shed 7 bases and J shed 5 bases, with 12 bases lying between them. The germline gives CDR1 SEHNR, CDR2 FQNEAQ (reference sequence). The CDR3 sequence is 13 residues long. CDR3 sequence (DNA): TGTGCCAGCAAACTCCGCAAGAACAATGAGCAGTTCTTC. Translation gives CASKLRKNNEQFF.

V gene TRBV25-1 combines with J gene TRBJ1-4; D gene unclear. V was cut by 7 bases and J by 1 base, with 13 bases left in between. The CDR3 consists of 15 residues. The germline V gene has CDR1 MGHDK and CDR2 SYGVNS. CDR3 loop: CASNPLDGTNEKLFF. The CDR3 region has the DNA TGTGCCAGCAATCCCCTCGATGGAACTAATGAAAAACTGTTTTTT.

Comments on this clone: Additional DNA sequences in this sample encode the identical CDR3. CDR3 sequence reads: CASSTQGNQPQHF. CDR3 in DNA: TGTGCCAGTAGTACACAGGGAAATCAGCCCCAGCATTTT. The rearrangement joins TRBV19 to TRBJ1-5; D may be TRBD1 (6 bases). The V gene lost 4 bases and the J gene lost 4 bases, with 8 bases spanning the gap. The CDR3 has 13 residues. Germline assignment: CDR1 LNHDA and CDR2 SQIVND (reference sequence).

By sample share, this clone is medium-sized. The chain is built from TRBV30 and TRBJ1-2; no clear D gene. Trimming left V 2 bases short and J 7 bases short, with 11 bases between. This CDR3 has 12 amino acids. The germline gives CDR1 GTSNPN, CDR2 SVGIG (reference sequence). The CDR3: CAWSRQSGGYTF. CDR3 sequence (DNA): TGTGCCTGGAGTCGGCAATCGGGTGGCTACACCTTC. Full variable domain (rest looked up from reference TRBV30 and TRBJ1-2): SQTIHQWPATLVQPVGSPLSLECTVEGTSNPNLYWYRQAAGRGLQLLFYSVGIGQISSEVPQNLSASRPQDRQFILSSKKLLLSDSGFYLCAWSRQSGGYTFGSGTRLTVV.

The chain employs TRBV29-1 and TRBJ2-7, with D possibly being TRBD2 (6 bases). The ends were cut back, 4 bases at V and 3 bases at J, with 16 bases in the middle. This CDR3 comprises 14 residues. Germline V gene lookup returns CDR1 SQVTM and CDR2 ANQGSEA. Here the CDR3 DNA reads TGCAGCGTTGGGGGGGTGGAGGGATTCTACGAGCAGTACTTC. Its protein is CSVGGVEGFYEQYF.

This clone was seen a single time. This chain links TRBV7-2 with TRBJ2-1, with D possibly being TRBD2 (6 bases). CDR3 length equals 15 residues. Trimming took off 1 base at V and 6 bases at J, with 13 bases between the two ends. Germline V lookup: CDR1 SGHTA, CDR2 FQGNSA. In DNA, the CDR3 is TGTGCCAGCAGCTTAGATAGCGGAACGGGCAATGAGCAGTTCTTC. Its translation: CASSLDSGTGNEQFF.

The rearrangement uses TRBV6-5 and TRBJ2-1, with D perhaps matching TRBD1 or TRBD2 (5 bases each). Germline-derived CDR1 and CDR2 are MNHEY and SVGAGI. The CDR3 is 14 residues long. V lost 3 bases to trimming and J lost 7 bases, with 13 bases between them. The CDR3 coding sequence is TGTGCCAGCAGTTATTCGGGGCGCCCAAATGAGCAGTTCTTC. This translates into CASSYSGRPNEQFF.

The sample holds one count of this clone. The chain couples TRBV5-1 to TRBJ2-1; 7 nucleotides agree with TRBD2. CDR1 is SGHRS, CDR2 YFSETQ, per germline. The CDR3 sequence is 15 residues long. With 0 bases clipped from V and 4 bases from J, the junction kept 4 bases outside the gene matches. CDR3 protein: CASSLAGLTYNEQFF. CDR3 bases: TGCGCCAGCAGCTTGGCGGGACTAACTTACAATGAGCAGTTCTTC.

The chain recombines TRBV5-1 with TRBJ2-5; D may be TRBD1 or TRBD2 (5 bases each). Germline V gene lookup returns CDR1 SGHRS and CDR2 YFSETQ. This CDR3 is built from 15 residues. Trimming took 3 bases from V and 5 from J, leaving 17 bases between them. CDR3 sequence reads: CASSWGPQPGETQYF. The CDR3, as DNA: TGCGCCAGCAGCTGGGGACCCCAGCCGGGGGAGACCCAGTACTTC.

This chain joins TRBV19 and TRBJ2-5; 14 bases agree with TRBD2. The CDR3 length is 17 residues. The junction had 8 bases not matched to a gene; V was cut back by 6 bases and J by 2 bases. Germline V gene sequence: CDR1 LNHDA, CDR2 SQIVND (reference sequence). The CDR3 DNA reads TGTGCCAGTAGGAGAGGGACTAGCGGGAGTGTACAAGAGACCCAGTACTTC. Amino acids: CASRRGTSGSVQETQYF.

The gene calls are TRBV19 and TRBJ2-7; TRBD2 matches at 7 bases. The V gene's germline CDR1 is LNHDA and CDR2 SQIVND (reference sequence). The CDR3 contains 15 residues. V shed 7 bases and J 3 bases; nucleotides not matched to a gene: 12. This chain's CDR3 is CASMWRTGEGYEQYF. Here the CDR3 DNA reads TGTGCCAGTATGTGGAGGACGGGGGAGGGCTACGAGCAGTACTTC.

Written as DNA, the CDR3 is TGTGCTAGTGGTCACCAAACAGGGCAAGGGGCCAAAAACATTCAGTACTTC. It specifies CASGHQTGQGAKNIQYF. The chain employs TRBV12-5 and TRBJ2-4; a weak D match, TRBD1 (6 bases). This CDR3 has 17 amino acids. V was trimmed by 5 bases and J by 1 base, leaving 18 bases between them. Germline V gives CDR1 LGHNT, CDR2 FRNRAP.

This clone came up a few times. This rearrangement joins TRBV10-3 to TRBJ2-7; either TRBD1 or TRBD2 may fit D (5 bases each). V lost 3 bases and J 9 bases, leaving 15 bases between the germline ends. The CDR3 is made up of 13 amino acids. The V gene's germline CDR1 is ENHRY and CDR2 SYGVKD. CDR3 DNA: TGTGCCATCAGTGAAGGGGACGCTTGGAGGCAGTACTTC. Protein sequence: CAISEGDAWRQYF.

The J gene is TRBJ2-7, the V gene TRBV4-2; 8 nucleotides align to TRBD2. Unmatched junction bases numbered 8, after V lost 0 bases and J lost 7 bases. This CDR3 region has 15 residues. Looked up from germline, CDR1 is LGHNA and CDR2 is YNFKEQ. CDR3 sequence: CASSQEGTRGWEQYF. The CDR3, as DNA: TGTGCCAGCAGCCAAGAGGGGACTAGGGGGTGGGAGCAGTACTTC.

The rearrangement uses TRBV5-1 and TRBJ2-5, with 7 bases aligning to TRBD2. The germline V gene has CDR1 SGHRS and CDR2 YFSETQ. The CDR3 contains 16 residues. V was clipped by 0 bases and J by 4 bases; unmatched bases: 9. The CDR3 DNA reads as TGCGCCAGCAGCTTGGCGGGCGGGAGTGGAGGAGAGACCCAGTACTTC. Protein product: CASSLAGGSGGETQYF.

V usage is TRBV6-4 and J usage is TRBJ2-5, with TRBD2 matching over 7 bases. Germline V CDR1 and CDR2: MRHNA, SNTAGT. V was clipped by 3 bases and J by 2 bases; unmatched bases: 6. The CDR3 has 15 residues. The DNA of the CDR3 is TGTGCCAGCAGTGAGTCTCCTAGCGGACAAGAGACCCAGTACTTC. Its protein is CASSESPSGQETQYF.